The next 27 T cell receptor beta chains were all read from a single sample in a study of early stage breast cancer tumors. Assay: immunoSEQ multiplex PCR; the TCRdb copy retains only in-frame clones and omits some. The sample includes almost 55,000 clones, 85% to 95% of them seen just once. Sequencing input: blood. All receptors come from a person aged 65 to 79 with breast cancer.

The chain is built from TRBV6-6 and TRBJ1-5, with D unresolved. V was clipped by 6 bases and J by 1 base, with 16 bases between them. The CDR3 consists of 16 residues. CDR1 and CDR2 from the germline V gene are MNHNY and SVGAGI (reference sequence). The CDR3 DNA sequence: TGTGCCAGCAGCGAGACGGGGAGGCGGAGCAATCAGCCCCAGCATTTT. Protein product: CASSETGRRSNQPQHF.

The chain carries TRBV28 and TRBJ1-2; maybe TRBD1 (6 bases). CDR3 length: 13 amino acids. The V gene lost 6 bases and the J gene lost 1 base, with 9 bases spanning the gap. CDR1 and CDR2 from the germline V gene are MDHEN and SYDVKM. CDR3: CASSRTDNYGYTF. CDR3 sequence (DNA): TGTGCCAGCAGCCGGACAGATAACTATGGCTACACCTTC.

The rearrangement uses TRBV5-6 and TRBJ1-1; 7 positions agree with TRBD1. Germline values: CDR1 SGHDT, CDR2 YYEEEE. The CDR3 is 14 amino acids. J gave up 1 base and V 4 bases, and 4 bases lay outside the gene matches. The DNA for the CDR3 is TGTGCCAGCAGCCTCCGGGACAGGAACACTGAAGCTTTCTTT. Protein: CASSLRDRNTEAFF.

The chain couples TRBV19 to TRBJ2-3, with 7 bases aligning to TRBD2. Germline V CDR1 and CDR2: LNHDA, SQIVND (reference sequence). The CDR3 has 15 residues. V lost 3 bases to trimming and J lost 7 bases; unmatched junction nucleotides: 10. The CDR3 DNA reads as TGTGCCAGTAGTATGCGGGGTTCGGGGGGATATACGCAGTATTTT. Translated, it gives CASSMRGSGGYTQYF.

This rearrangement joins TRBV5-1 to TRBJ2-7; 7 bases are shared with TRBD1. This CDR3 comprises 14 residues. Unmatched junction bases numbered 4, after V lost 4 bases and J lost 0 bases. Germline CDR1 SGHRS, CDR2 YFSETQ. The CDR3 DNA sequence: TGCGCCAGCAGCCCGGACAGGAACTCCTACGAGCAGTACTTC. As protein: CASSPDRNSYEQYF.

On this clone itself: The sample has other DNA sequences that encode this CDR3 too. The chain carries TRBV6-5 and TRBJ1-4; TRBD1 might be the D (6 bases). Germline CDR1 and CDR2: MNHEY and SVGAGI. V dropped 6 bases and J dropped 9 bases, with 17 bases sitting between them. The CDR3 is 14 residues long. The chain's CDR3 is CASRPPLDSQKLFF. CDR3 coding DNA: TGTGCCAGCAGGCCCCCACTGGACAGCCAAAAACTGTTTTTT.

The chain is built from TRBV7-9 and TRBJ2-5, with no clear D. CDR1 and CDR2 (germline): SEHNR, FQNEAQ (reference sequence). Trimming pared 1 base from V and 1 base from J, leaving 7 bases between. This CDR3 is built from 14 residues. CDR3 sequence reads: CASSLVATQETQYF. In nucleotides, the CDR3 is TGTGCCAGCAGCTTAGTGGCCACCCAAGAGACCCAGTACTTC. Full variable domain (rest looked up from reference TRBV7-9 and TRBJ2-5): DTGVSQNPRHKITKRGQNVTFRCDPISEHNRLYWYRQTLGQGPEFLTYFQNEAQLEKSRLLSDRFSAERPKGSFSTLEIQRTEQGDSAMYLCASSLVATQETQYFGPGTRLLVL.

The rearrangement links TRBV21-1 to TRBJ1-2; the D call TRBD1 from the table was never checked on the DNA. TRBV21-1 is marked as a pseudogene. The CDR3 is 14 amino acids. CDR3 region: CASRKRRQACGYTF. As DNA, the CDR3 is TGTGCCAGCCGAAAAAGAAGACAGGCGTGTGGCTACACCTTC.

The chain combines TRBV4-3 with TRBJ1-2, with 11 bases that match TRBD1. This CDR3 has 16 amino acids. Germline values: CDR1 LGHNA, CDR2 YSLEER. V shed 1 base, J shed 7 bases, and the junction held 8 bases outside the gene matches. CDR3 in DNA: TGCGCCAGCAGCCAAGCCCCCGGACAGGGGGCGGGTGGCTACACCTTC. Amino acid sequence: CASSQAPGQGAGGYTF.

The chain recombines TRBV5-1 with TRBJ2-5; 13 nucleotides match TRBD2. CDR1 and CDR2 (germline): SGHRS, YFSETQ. Unmatched junction bases numbered 9, after V lost 0 bases and J lost 4 bases. CDR3 length: 18 residues. The CDR3 DNA follows: TGCGCCAGCAGCTTGGTAGGACTAGCGGGAGCAGGGGTAGAGACCCAGTACTTC. Its translation: CASSLVGLAGAGVETQYF.

The chain couples TRBV5-1 to TRBJ1-2; D not certain. There are 14 residues in the CDR3. V was cut by 4 bases and J by 0 bases, with 10 bases left in between. Germline loops: CDR1 SGHRS, CDR2 YFSETQ. This CDR3 reads CASSPDIANYGYTF. The CDR3 DNA is TGCGCCAGCAGCCCAGACATAGCTAACTATGGCTACACCTTC.

This chain joins TRBV6-6 and TRBJ1-2; D unclear. Trimming cost V 2 bases and J 2 bases, with 12 bases left between them. This CDR3 contains 15 residues. Germline values: CDR1 MNHNY, CDR2 SVGAGI (reference sequence). The CDR3 region has the DNA TGTGCCAGCAGTTACCTCGGCGGCGGCAACTATGGCTACACCTTC. This sequence encodes CASSYLGGGNYGYTF.

J is TRBJ1-1 and V is TRBV11-2; D uncertain. The germline V gene has CDR1 SGHAT and CDR2 FQNNGV. The CDR3 loop spans 14 amino acids. Trimming left V 1 base short and J 3 bases short, with 9 bases between. CDR3 nucleotide sequence: TGTGCCAGCAGCTTAGGGCAATATTACACTGAAGCTTTCTTT. As protein: CASSLGQYYTEAFF.

The chain links TRBV18 to TRBJ1-4, with 7 bases lining up with TRBD1. With 6 bases clipped from V and 0 bases from J, the junction kept 10 bases outside the gene matches. Per germline, CDR1 KGHSH and CDR2 LQKENI. The CDR3 extends over 17 amino acids. DNA for the CDR3: TGTGCCAGCTCGCGGGACAGTTGGGGGGCAACTAATGAAAAACTGTTTTTT. It specifies CASSRDSWGATNEKLFF.

The rearrangement uses TRBV7-6 and TRBJ2-2; D might be TRBD2 (6 bases). Looked up from germline, CDR1 is SGHVS and CDR2 is FNYEAQ. Trimming took 4 bases from V and 8 from J, leaving 11 bases between them. CDR3 length equals 13 residues. The CDR3 DNA sequence: TGTGCCAGCAGCTGGGGGGAGTCTGGGGAGCTGTTTTTT. This codes for CASSWGESGELFF. Together with reference TRBV7-6 and TRBJ2-2, the CDR3 gives the full variable domain: GAGVSQSPRYKVTKRGQDVALRCDPISGHVSLYWYRQALGQGPEFLTYFNYEAQQDKSGLPNDRFSAERPEGSISTLTIQRTEQRDSAMYRCASSWGESGELFFGEGSRLTVL.

The chain has TRBV28 and TRBJ1-5, with TRBD1 matching 7 bases. The CDR3 totals 16 residues. V lost 5 bases and J lost 6; bases outside the gene matches: 13. Per germline, CDR1 MDHEN and CDR2 SYDVKM. The CDR3 loop reads CASSDAGTDIGQPQHF. The CDR3 DNA reads TGTGCCAGCAGTGACGCCGGGACAGATATAGGTCAGCCCCAGCATTTT.

DNA of the CDR3: TGTGCCAGCAGCCGACTAGCGGGAGTTGGCGAGCAGTACTTC. Protein: CASSRLAGVGEQYF. The J gene is TRBJ2-7, the V gene TRBV11-1, with TRBD2 identical over 12 bases. This CDR3 is 14 amino acids long. J was trimmed by 6 bases and V by 5 bases; bases with no gene match: 5. CDR1 SGHAT and CDR2 FQDESV come from the germline V gene (reference sequence).

This sequence joins TRBV6-1 and TRBJ1-2, with D possibly matching TRBD1 (5 bases). V was pared by 6 bases and J by 4 bases, with 9 bases between. Germline loops: CDR1 MNHNS, CDR2 SASEGT. The CDR3 sequence is 12 residues long. This CDR3 is CASSDSPYGYTF. The CDR3 bases are TGTGCCAGCAGCGACAGCCCCTATGGCTACACCTTC.

The chain recombines TRBV7-8 with TRBJ2-7, with 11 nucleotides matching TRBD1. Germline CDR1 SGHVS, CDR2 FQNEAQ. The CDR3 is made up of 16 amino acids. With V trimmed by 5 bases and J by 4 bases, 10 bases remained unmatched. Here the CDR3 DNA reads TGTGCCAGCAGCGTCCCGGGACAGGGGGTCTTATACGAGCAGTACTTC. Translating gives CASSVPGQGVLYEQYF.

V is TRBV19 and J is TRBJ2-7; TRBD1 aligns across 8 bases. CDR3 size: 15 residues. Looked up from germline, CDR1 is LNHDA and CDR2 is SQIVND (reference sequence). V gave up 7 bases and J gave up 4 bases; unmatched junction bases: 12. In nucleotides, the CDR3 is TGTGCCAGTACCCTAGCCCAGGGGGCCCATTACGAGCAGTACTTC. Amino acids: CASTLAQGAHYEQYF.

The chain joins TRBV18 to TRBJ2-7; 10 positions match TRBD1. This CDR3 contains 18 residues. Trimming removed 0 bases from V and 3 bases from J; junction bases left unmatched: 11. CDR1 is KGHSH and CDR2 is LQKENI in the germline V gene. CDR3 nucleotide sequence: TGTGCCAGCTCACCACCGGTTGGGACAGGGGCTAAAATCTACGAGCAGTACTTC. Residues: CASSPPVGTGAKIYEQYF. The variable domain in full, completed from reference TRBV18 and TRBJ2-7, reads NAGVMQNPRHLVRRRGQEARLRCSPMKGHSHVYWYRQLPEEGLKFMVYLQKENIIDESGMPKERFSAEFPKEGPSILRIQQVVRGDSAAYFCASSPPVGTGAKIYEQYFGPGTRLTVT.

The chain has TRBV25-1 and TRBJ1-4; 10 bases are shared with TRBD1. Trimming took 3 bases from V and 7 from J; bases not matched to a gene: 11. Germline V gene data show CDR1 as MGHDK and CDR2 as SYGVNS. This CDR3 is built from 17 residues. The CDR3 protein is CASSDLYDRGRGEKLFF. CDR3 coding DNA: TGTGCCAGCAGTGACTTATATGACAGGGGGCGGGGTGAAAAACTGTTTTTT. Full variable domain (rest looked up from reference TRBV25-1 and TRBJ1-4): EADIYQTPRYLVIGTGKKITLECSQTMGHDKMYWYQQDPGMELHLIHYSYGVNSTEKGDLSSESTVSRIRTEHFPLTLESARPSHTSQYLCASSDLYDRGRGEKLFFGSGTQLSVL.

The chain recombines TRBV6-6 with TRBJ1-5; D unresolved. V lost 6 bases and J 3 bases, leaving 9 bases between the germline ends. CDR1 is MNHNY and CDR2 is SVGAGI in the germline V gene (reference sequence). There are 13 residues in the CDR3. The CDR3 sequence is CASSGVLNQPQHF. The CDR3 DNA sequence: TGTGCCAGCAGCGGGGTCCTCAATCAGCCCCAGCATTTT.

This rearrangement joins TRBV4-2 to TRBJ1-4; the D gene is possibly TRBD1 (5 bases). Trimming removed 1 base at V and 8 bases at J, with 14 bases between. The germline CDR1 and CDR2 sequences are LGHNA and YNFKEQ. The CDR3 totals 15 residues. The CDR3 region has the DNA TGTGCCAGCAGCCAAGTAGGAGGGGTTCGGGAAAAACTGTTTTTT. This encodes CASSQVGGVREKLFF.

The V call is TRBV4-2, the J call TRBJ1-5; no reliable D call. This CDR3 contains 14 residues. The germline CDR1 and CDR2 sequences are LGHNA and YNFKEQ. V lost 1 base and J lost 7, with 11 bases in between. This CDR3 is CASSQVGERQPQHF. CDR3 coding DNA: TGTGCCAGCAGCCAAGTCGGGGAGCGACAGCCCCAGCATTTT.

This clone was counted once. This chain joins TRBV25-1 and TRBJ2-7; 11 nucleotides agree with TRBD1. The germline CDR1 and CDR2 sequences are MGHDK and SYGVNS. V was clipped by 6 bases and J by 2 bases; unmatched bases: 3. The CDR3 runs to 14 residues. CDR3 sequence (DNA): TGTGCCAGCAGAGGGACAGGGGGGACCTACGAGCAGTACTTC. It encodes CASRGTGGTYEQYF.

The V gene is TRBV28, the J gene TRBJ1-1, with unresolved D. Deletions cut 6 bases from V and 3 bases from J, with 11 bases between. The V gene's germline CDR1 is MDHEN and CDR2 SYDVKM. This CDR3 is built from 13 residues. Here the CDR3 DNA reads TGTGCCAGCAGCCTCGACGGGGACACTGAAGCTTTCTTT. Residues: CASSLDGDTEAFF.